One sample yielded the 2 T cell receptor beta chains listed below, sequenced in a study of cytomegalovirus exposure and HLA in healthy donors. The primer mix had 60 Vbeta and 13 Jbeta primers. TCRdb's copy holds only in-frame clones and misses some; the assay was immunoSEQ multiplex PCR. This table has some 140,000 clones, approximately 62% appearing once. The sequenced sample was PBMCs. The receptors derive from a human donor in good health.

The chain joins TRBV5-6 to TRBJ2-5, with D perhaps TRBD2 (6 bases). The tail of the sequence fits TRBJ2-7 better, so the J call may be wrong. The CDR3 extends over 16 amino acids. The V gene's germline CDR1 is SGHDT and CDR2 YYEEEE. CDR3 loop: CASTVSLGPGVYEQYF. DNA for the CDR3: TGTGCCAGCACCGTTAGTCTAGGGCCGGGAGTATACGAGCAGTACTTC.

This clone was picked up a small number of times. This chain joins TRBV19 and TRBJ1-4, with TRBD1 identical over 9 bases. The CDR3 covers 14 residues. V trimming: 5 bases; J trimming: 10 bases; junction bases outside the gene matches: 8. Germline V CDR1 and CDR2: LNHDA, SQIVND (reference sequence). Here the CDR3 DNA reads TGTGCCAGTAGTTCACGGACAGGGGTGGCAAAACTGTTTTTT. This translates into CASSSRTGVAKLFF.